A selection of T cell receptor beta chains follows, all from one sample in a study of cytomegalovirus exposure and HLA in healthy donors. Using immunoSEQ multiplex PCR, the repertoire was profiled, and TCRdb retains in-frame clones only, with some absent. The sample has approximately 280,000 clones, 70% to 90% seen once; the top ten hold 2% to 3%. Material for sequencing was PBMCs. All receptors come from a woman between 18 and 29 years old in good health and CMV-seronegative. Each CDR3 is given with its conserved first and last residue. The D gene is left open where the match is weak. Some rows have no size entry. The others give once, few or many, or a class for an expanded clone.

d_gene	v_gene	abundance	j_gene	CDR3aa	CDR3nt
-	TRBV9	-	TRBJ1-2	CASSVEPFPNYGYTF	TGTGCCAGCAGCGTAGAGCCATTCCCTAACTATGGCTACACCTTC
-	TRBV19	-	TRBJ1-1	CASTLGGLNTEAFF	TGTGCCAGTACCCTCGGGGGGCTGAACACTGAAGCTTTCTTT
-	TRBV21-1	-	TRBJ1-5	CASSKRRDRGERRGNQPQHF	TGTGCCAGCAGCAAAAGGCGGGACAGGGGGGAACGGAGGGGCAATCAGCCCCAGCATTTT
-	TRBV5-1	-	TRBJ2-5	CASSFATGPPETQYF	TGCGCCAGCAGCTTTGCAACAGGCCCGCCGGAGACCCAGTACTTC
-	TRBV7-9	-	TRBJ2-3	CSSSLALGFSVDTQYF	TGTTCCAGCAGCTTAGCCCTCGGGTTTTCAGTCGATACGCAGTATTTT
TRBD1	TRBV6-1	-	TRBJ2-1	CASRPRGWDEQFF	TGTGCCAGCAGGCCCAGGGGGTGGGATGAGCAGTTCTTC
-	TRBV19	-	TRBJ2-7	CASQSGTHSYEQYF	TGTGCCAGTCAGTCCGGGACACACTCCTACGAGCAGTACTTC
-	TRBV29-1	-	TRBJ1-1	CSVLRAMNTEAFF	TGCAGCGTTCTCAGGGCCATGAACACTGAAGCTTTCTTT
TRBD1	TRBV18	once	TRBJ2-2	CASSPLGQGNTGELFF	TGTGCCAGCTCACCTCTGGGACAGGGCAACACCGGGGAGCTGTTTTTT
-	TRBV19	-	TRBJ1-4	CASSISTNEKLFF	TGTGCCAGTAGTATCTCAACTAATGAAAAACTGTTTTTT
-	TRBV15	-	TRBJ2-1	CATSRDLGLASDEQFF	TGTGCCACCAGCAGAGATCTTGGGCTAGCGAGCGATGAGCAGTTCTTC
TRBD1	TRBV5-3	few	TRBJ2-3	CARSLAGTGRPDTQYF	TGTGCCAGAAGCTTGGCCGGGACAGGGCGGCCAGATACGCAGTATTTT
-	TRBV6-1	-	TRBJ1-2	CASRREDTRGGYTF	TGTGCCAGCAGGCGGGAAGACACTCGGGGTGGCTACACCTTC
-	TRBV27	-	TRBJ1-4	CASSLVGGTEKLFF	TGTGCCAGCAGTTTGGTGGGGGGGACGGAAAAACTGTTTTTT
-	TRBV7-8	-	TRBJ2-2	CASSLSTLVAGGNTGELFF	TGTGCCAGCAGCTTAAGTACGCTGGTGGCCGGGGGGAACACCGGGGAGCTGTTTTTT
TRBD1	TRBV6-5	-	TRBJ1-2	CASSYSFTGGYGYTF	TGTGCCAGCAGTTACTCGTTTACAGGGGGCTATGGCTACACCTTC
TRBD1	TRBV5-5	-	TRBJ2-7	CASSLGQGGYEQYF	TGTGCCAGCAGCTTGGGACAGGGGGGCTACGAGCAGTACTTC
-	TRBV2	-	TRBJ2-7	CASNPKSLEQYF	TGTGCCAGCAACCCCAAGAGTCTTGAGCAGTACTTC
TRBD1	TRBV2	-	TRBJ2-5	CASSQGAPQETQYF	TGTGCCAGTTCTCAGGGGGCGCCCCAAGAGACCCAGTACTTC
-	TRBV19	-	TRBJ1-1	CASSFPDGVTEAFF	TGTGCCAGTAGTTTCCCCGACGGGGTCACTGAAGCTTTCTTT
TRBD1	TRBV10-2	-	TRBJ2-7	CASSGGQGTHEQYF	TGCGCCAGCAGTGGCGGACAGGGGACCCACGAGCAGTACTTC
TRBD1	TRBV7-9	once	TRBJ1-2	CASSFSRDRRGYTF	TGTGCCAGCAGCTTCTCCCGGGACAGGAGGGGCTACACCTTC
-	TRBV5-1	-	TRBJ2-7	CASLLKGARGLLEQYF	TGCGCCAGCTTATTAAAAGGGGCGCGGGGCCTCTTAGAGCAGTACTTC
-	TRBV18	-	TRBJ2-7	CASSPLHGAGANSYEQYF	TGTGCCAGCTCACCACTACATGGTGCAGGGGCTAACTCCTACGAGCAGTACTTC
TRBD1	TRBV6-5	once	TRBJ2-7	CASSSWTGEAEQYF	TGTGCCAGCAGTTCGTGGACAGGGGAGGCCGAGCAGTACTTC
-	TRBV5-1	-	TRBJ1-2	CASSKGSGFTNYGYTF	TGCGCCAGCAGCAAGGGTTCAGGGTTTACTAACTATGGCTACACCTTC
TRBD2	TRBV5-1	-	TRBJ2-1	CASSLTGGSSYNEQFF	TGCGCCAGCAGCTTGACCGGGGGGAGCTCCTACAATGAGCAGTTCTTC
-	TRBV2	-	TRBJ1-1	CASSGGTGGGYTEAFF	TGTGCCAGCAGTGGCGGTACGGGGGGCGGTTATACTGAAGCTTTCTTT
TRBD1	TRBV6-5	-	TRBJ1-5	CASSLKQGAHQPQHF	TGTGCCAGCAGCCTAAAACAGGGGGCCCATCAGCCCCAGCATTTT
TRBD2	TRBV5-1	-	TRBJ2-1	CASSPLAGGYNEQFF	TGCGCCAGTTCACCTCTCGCGGGGGGATACAATGAGCAGTTCTTC
TRBD1	TRBV19	-	TRBJ1-2	CASNPWDRAGVEDYGYTF	TGTGCCAGTAACCCATGGGACAGGGCGGGAGTAGAGGACTATGGCTACACCTTC
-	TRBV6-5	-	TRBJ1-1	CASSEVARGTEAFF	TGTGCCAGCAGTGAAGTAGCTCGAGGGACTGAAGCTTTCTTT
TRBD1	TRBV2	-	TRBJ1-2	CASSEIQGGYTF	TGTGCCAGCAGTGAGATACAGGGGGGCTACACCTTC
TRBD1	TRBV18	-	TRBJ1-5	CASSSTGGIYSNQPQHF	TGTGCCAGCTCTTCGACAGGGGGCATTTATAGCAATCAGCCCCAGCATTTT
-	TRBV7-2	-	TRBJ2-7	CASSSGSGSYEQYF	TGTGCCAGCAGCTCAGGATCCGGCTCCTACGAGCAGTACTTC
TRBD2	TRBV6-5	-	TRBJ2-3	CASRRGAGGIDTQYF	TGTGCCAGCAGGAGGGGAGCGGGGGGGATAGATACGCAGTATTTT
TRBD1	TRBV2	-	TRBJ1-4	CASSDQGATNEKLFF	TGTGCCAGCAGTGACCAGGGGGCAACTAATGAAAAACTGTTTTTT
-	TRBV6-1	-	TRBJ2-1	CASSVTGTPSYNEQFF	TGTGCCAGCAGTGTGACCGGGACACCTTCCTACAATGAGCAGTTCTTC
-	TRBV27	-	TRBJ1-5	CASSFDIAGPQHF	TGTGCCAGCAGTTTCGACATCGCCGGGCCCCAGCATTTT
-	TRBV2	once	TRBJ1-1	CASSTRGTVNTEAFF	TGTGCCAGCAGTACGAGGGGGACCGTGAACACTGAAGCTTTCTTT
TRBD1	TRBV2	-	TRBJ1-2	CASSERQGRIWGYTF	TGTGCCAGCAGTGAGAGACAGGGGCGTATCTGGGGCTACACCTTC
TRBD1	TRBV6-1	-	TRBJ1-6	CATLDRGYNSPLHF	TGTGCCACCCTGGACAGGGGTTATAATTCACCCCTCCACTTT
-	TRBV6-5	-	TRBJ1-5	CASSGQGSNQPQHF	TGTGCCAGCAGTGGGCAGGGTAGCAATCAGCCCCAGCATTTT
-	TRBV5-4	-	TRBJ2-7	CASSLGGGEAYEQYF	TGTGCCAGCAGCTTGGGGGGCGGGGAGGCCTACGAGCAGTACTTC
-	TRBV30	-	TRBJ2-5	CAWSMGPQETQYF	TGTGCCTGGAGTATGGGCCCCCAAGAGACCCAGTACTTC
TRBD1	TRBV9	-	TRBJ2-1	CASSGTGNFNNEQFF	TGTGCCAGCAGTGGGACAGGGAATTTTAATAATGAGCAGTTCTTC
-	TRBV9	once	TRBJ1-3	CASSPLGGVNSGNTIYF	TGTGCCAGCAGCCCGTTGGGAGGGGTCAACTCTGGAAACACCATATATTTT